This T cell receptor (beta chain) was documented in a study of T cell changes during pregnancy in multiple sclerosis. The CDR3 covers 15 residues. Trimming shortened V by 4 bases and J by 2 bases, and 12 bases separated the two germline ends. CDR1 is LNHDA, CDR2 SQIVND, per germline (reference sequence). Some clones are missing from TCRdb's copy, which holds only in-frame ones; the method was immunoSEQ multiplex PCR. This table holds around 71,000 clones, around 94% found once. The sample was peripheral blood, taken in the third trimester of pregnancy. The clonotype was recovered from a female donor with multiple sclerosis, enrolled in a pregnancy study. The V and J genes are TRBV19 and TRBJ2-4, with D maybe TRBD1 (5 bases). DNA of the CDR3: TGTGCCAGTAGTACAGGGCCCGCAACCAAAAACATTCAGTACTTC. Its translation: CASSTGPATKNIQYF. Supplemented by reference TRBV19 and TRBJ2-4, the full variable domain reads DGGITQSPKYLFRKEGQNVTLSCEQNLNHDAMYWYRQDPGQGLRLIYYSQIVNDFQKGDIAEGYSVSREKKESFPLTVTSAQKNPTAFYLCASSTGPATKNIQYFGAGTRLSVL.